The clone carrying this TCR beta chain was recorded at least ten times. Its antigen is still unknown. V gave up 1 base and J gave up 0 bases, with 11 bases separating them. Germline CDR1 reads SGHKS; CDR2 reads YYEKEE (reference sequence). The CDR3 is 17 amino acids. This entry belongs to a study of esophageal squamous cell carcinoma under preoperative chemotherapy. At the level of the study: Samples included peripheral blood T cells as well as tumor-infiltrating lymphocytes. Notes on the study in general: After chemotherapy, TCR diversity rose significantly in peripheral T cells but not in tumor-infiltrating lymphocytes.

TCRdb reanalysed the PCR reads using MiXCR and keeps one entry per CDR3 protein. Of roughly 30,000 distinct CDR3 sequences in the sample, roughly 48% were seen once. The time point denotes: before preoperative PTX-NDP chemotherapy. Preoperative chemotherapy with paclitaxel-nedaplatin was given to patients before surgery. The chain links TRBV5-5 to TRBJ2-6; TRBD1 might be the D (5 bases). This material was collected from a patient given preoperative chemotherapy. This receptor was taken from a human donor with esophageal squamous cell carcinoma. The donor label of this sample is uncertain. The CDR3 nucleotides are TGTGCCAGCAGCTTGTTGGGGCAGACCTCTGGGGCCAACGTCCTGACTTTC. As protein: CASSLLGQTSGANVLTF.